This T cell receptor beta chain originates from a study of T cells in pancreatic ductal adenocarcinoma. Surgery without prior neoadjuvant therapy was the treatment of the selected pancreatic ductal adenocarcinoma patients. About this clone: Its antigen remains unidentified.

Germline values: CDR1 MNHEY, CDR2 SMNVEV (reference sequence). Trimming took 5 bases from V and 0 from J; bases not matched to a gene: 5. The CDR3 covers 15 residues. Notes on the study in general: Tumor and blood clonality did not differ significantly, about 0.11 versus 0.066.

The protocol was immunoSEQ multiplex PCR, while the TCRdb copy is restricted to in-frame clones and leaves out a portion. The data hold 100,000 or so clones, with 90% to 95% observed a single time. The chain joins TRBV27 to TRBJ2-3; 7 bases line up with TRBD2. The clonotype originates from a human donor with pancreatic ductal adenocarcinoma. Material: PBMCs. Here the CDR3 reads CASSVLAESTDTQYF. The CDR3 DNA reads as TGTGCCAGCAGTGTTCTAGCGGAGAGCACAGATACGCAGTATTTT.